This is a list of T cell receptor beta chains from one sample in a study of T-cell memory formation after mild COVID-19. One entry per CDR3 protein, called by TCRdb with MiXCR from the 5' RACE reads. The sample shows 250,000 to 400,000 distinct CDR3 sequences, 14% of them seen only once. The specimen was PBMCs or a T cell subset sorted from them (not recorded which). The receptors originated from a man between 18 and 35 years old who had mild COVID-19 (a few samples of this study predate the infection). Cell type and time point are not known. CDR3s include the opening cysteine and the closing phenylalanine or tryptophan. Each record gives: CDR3 length, V gene, J gene, D gene, clone size, CDR3 DNA, CDR3 protein. The D gene is left open where the match is weak. Size tells how often a clone was seen (once, few, many) or the class of an expanded clone, and some rows leave it out.

>14|TRBV7-9|TRBJ2-1|-|few
TGTGCCAGCAGCCCGGGACTGGCTAGGAATGAGCAGTTCTTC
CASSPGLARNEQFF
>15|TRBV6-4|TRBJ2-5|TRBD1|-
TGTGCCAGCAGTACGACAGGGGCCATCTCAGAGACCCAGTACTTC
CASSTTGAISETQYF
>15|TRBV7-2|TRBJ2-1|TRBD1|many
TGTGCCAGCAGCTTAGGGGACAGGGTTAGAAATGAGCAGTTCTTC
CASSLGDRVRNEQFF
>13|TRBV6-4|TRBJ2-3|-|few
TGTGCCAGCAGTGACTCGACCACAGATACGCAGTATTTT
CASSDSTTDTQYF
>15|TRBV7-2|TRBJ1-1|-|-
TGTGCCAGCAGCGGCTGGTGGGGGGGGAACACTGAAGCTTTCTTT
CASSGWWGGNTEAFF
>18|TRBV7-2|TRBJ2-3|TRBD2|few
TGTGCCAGCAGCTCCTTTGGCCTAGCGGGCTCTAGCACAGATACGCAGTATTTT
CASSSFGLAGSSTDTQYF
>12|TRBV24-1|TRBJ2-2|-|-
TGTGCCACCAGAGACTGGACCGGGGAGCTGTTTTTT
CATRDWTGELFF
>16|TRBV25-1|TRBJ2-3|-|many
TGTGCCAGCGGTTCAGGTTCCTCCCGGCGCACAGATACGCAGTATTTT
CASGSGSSRRTDTQYF
>15|TRBV5-4|TRBJ2-4|-|-
TGTGCCAGCAGGGGGACGGGCCTAGCCAAAAACATTCAGTACTTC
CASRGTGLAKNIQYF
>15|TRBV12-3/TRBV12-4|TRBJ2-1|TRBD1|few
TGTGCCAGCAGTTTGTGGGGACAGGGGTACAATGAGCAGTTCTTC
CASSLWGQGYNEQFF
>14|TRBV19|TRBJ2-2|TRBD1|-
TGTGCCAGTAATCAGGGGGCCCTGGCCGGGGAGCTGTTTTTT
CASNQGALAGELFF
>15|TRBV29-1|TRBJ1-1|TRBD1|-
TGCAGCGTCGACAGGGGATGGGGGATGAACACTGAAGCTTTCTTT
CSVDRGWGMNTEAFF
>15|TRBV18|TRBJ2-2|-|many
TGTGCCAGCAGCCCAAGGACAGCTAACACCGGGGAGCTGTTTTTT
CASSPRTANTGELFF
>12|TRBV7-9|TRBJ1-6|-|few
TGTGCCAGCACCGGCGGGTACTCACCCCTCCACTTT
CASTGGYSPLHF
>17|TRBV4-1|TRBJ1-5|TRBD1|few
TGCGCCAGCAGCCAAGGATTACAGGGGGAGGCCAATCAGCCCCAGCATTTT
CASSQGLQGEANQPQHF
>15|TRBV7-2|TRBJ1-2|-|-
TGTGCCAGCACCTCTTCCGGGACCCATACAGGTGGCTACACCTTC
CASTSSGTHTGGYTF
>13|TRBV6-1|TRBJ1-5|-|few
TGTGCCAGCAGTGGGATGGGCAATCAGCCCCAGCATTTT
CASSGMGNQPQHF
>17|TRBV7-8|TRBJ1-2|-|-
TGTGCCAGCAGCTACAACGACAGGATCCTATGGCGGACGGGCTACACCTTC
CASSYNDRILWRTGYTF
>15|TRBV7-8|TRBJ2-1|TRBD2|-
TGTGCCAGCAGCTTCACTAGCGGGGGGGGTAATGAGCAGTTCTTC
CASSFTSGGGNEQFF
>15|TRBV7-9|TRBJ1-4|TRBD1|-
TGTGCCAGCAGCCAGGGGGGCACCTATAATGAAAAACTGTTTTTT
CASSQGGTYNEKLFF
>16|TRBV7-2|TRBJ1-4|-|few
TGTGCCAGCAGCCCCAGGATGGGGGCTGGTAATGAAAAACTGTTTTTT
CASSPRMGAGNEKLFF
>15|TRBV7-3|TRBJ2-1|TRBD2|many
TGTGCCAGCAGCCCTAGCGGGGGGATGTACAATGAGCAGTTCTTC
CASSPSGGMYNEQFF
>13|TRBV24-1|TRBJ2-3|-|-
TGTGCCACCAGTGATGGTGACACAGATACGCAGTATTTT
CATSDGDTDTQYF
>15|TRBV7-8|TRBJ2-1|-|-
TGTGCCAGCAGCTTTGACCGTATCTCCTACAATGAGCAGTTCTTC
CASSFDRISYNEQFF
>14|TRBV5-6|TRBJ1-1|-|few
TGTGCCAGCAGCTTGGTTCACAGCCCTATTGAAGCTTTCTTT
CASSLVHSPIEAFF
>13|TRBV18|TRBJ2-1|-|-
TGTGCCAGCTCACCTAAGAGCGAGGATGAGCAGTTCTTC
CASSPKSEDEQFF
>15|TRBV11-3|TRBJ2-5|-|few
TGTGCCAGCAGCACACACAGGGATGGTCGGGAGACCCAGTACTTC
CASSTHRDGRETQYF
>12|TRBV7-6|TRBJ2-5|-|many
TGTGCCAGCAGCCCAGGGTCCGCGACCCAGTACTTC
CASSPGSATQYF
>13|TRBV28|TRBJ2-2|-|-
TGTGCCAGCAGAGGGACCAGCCGGGGGGAGCTGTTTTTT
CASRGTSRGELFF
>15|TRBV12-3/TRBV12-4|TRBJ2-1|TRBD1|-
TGTGCCAGCAGCCTATCGGGACAGGGTTTCCATGAGCAGTTCTTC
CASSLSGQGFHEQFF
>17|TRBV7-8|TRBJ2-3|-|few
TGTGCCAGCAGCTTAAAGCCCGACTATTATTCCGGAGATACGCAGTATTTT
CASSLKPDYYSGDTQYF
>14|TRBV5-6|TRBJ1-5|-|many
TGTGCCAGCAGCTCCCGGGATCGGGATCAGCCCCAGCATTTT
CASSSRDRDQPQHF
>14|TRBV4-2|TRBJ2-1|TRBD2|many
TGTGCCAGCAGCCGAGAGGACCGGACTAGGGAGCAGTTCTTC
CASSREDRTREQFF
>13|TRBV7-2|TRBJ1-2|-|once
TGTGCCAGCAGCTTCCGACAGGTTTATGGCTACACCTTC
CASSFRQVYGYTF
>14|TRBV5-1|TRBJ2-7|TRBD1|many
TGCGCCTGCGGCGTCGGGACAGATACCTACGAGCAGTACTTC
CACGVGTDTYEQYF
>14|TRBV5-1|TRBJ1-2|TRBD1|-
TGCGCCAGCAGCTTCCTGACAGGGAACTATGGCTACACCTTC
CASSFLTGNYGYTF
>14|TRBV12-3/TRBV12-4|TRBJ1-4|-|few
TGTGCCAGCAGCCCGAGAGAGGGACATGAAAAACTGTTTTTT
CASSPREGHEKLFF
>12|TRBV4-1|TRBJ1-5|-|many
TGCGCCAGCAGCCGGGGCAATCAGCCCCAGCATTTT
CASSRGNQPQHF
>14|TRBV5-1|TRBJ1-1|TRBD1|few
TGCGCCAGCAGCCCCGCTTGGACAGGCCTTGAAGCTTTCTTT
CASSPAWTGLEAFF
>15|TRBV6-6|TRBJ2-7|TRBD1|few
TGTGCCAGCAGTCGACTGGACAGGGCGAGTAGCGAGCAGTACTTC
CASSRLDRASSEQYF
>14|TRBV5-5|TRBJ2-3|-|-
TGTGCCAGCAGCTCCGCCGGTAGCACAGATACGCAGTATTTT
CASSSAGSTDTQYF
>14|TRBV6-5|TRBJ2-3|-|-
TGTGCCAGCAGTTACGATCGAGGTGTCGGTACGCAGTATTTT
CASSYDRGVGTQYF
>14|TRBV5-1|TRBJ1-3|-|few
TGCGCCAGCAGGGGGTTAAACTCTGGAAACACCATATATTTT
CASRGLNSGNTIYF
>16|TRBV7-3|TRBJ2-1|-|many
TGTGCCAGCAGCTTAGACGTGTCCGGGACATTCAATGAGCAGTTCTTC
CASSLDVSGTFNEQFF
>13|TRBV12-3/TRBV12-4|TRBJ2-1|TRBD1|few
TGTGCCAGCAGTGCGGACAGGGGGAATGAGCAGTTCTTC
CASSADRGNEQFF
>16|TRBV25-1|TRBJ2-3|-|-
TGTGCCAGCAGTGAAGAGGGGCCCCTTAGCACAGATACGCAGTATTTT
CASSEEGPLSTDTQYF
>12|TRBV12-3/TRBV12-4|TRBJ1-1|TRBD1|few
TGTGCCAGCAGGGCGGACAGGGGGCGAGCTTTCTTT
CASRADRGRAFF
>16|TRBV6-5|TRBJ2-7|-|few
TGTGCCAGCAGACTCCAGGGTTCGGGGGTGGCCTACGAGCAGTACTTC
CASRLQGSGVAYEQYF
>16|TRBV21-1|TRBJ2-7|-|-
TGTGCCAGCAGCAAAGGTAGTGCGCGGCACGTCTACGAGCAGTACTTC
CASSKGSARHVYEQYF
>16|TRBV11-2|TRBJ2-4|-|few
TGTGCCAGCAGCTTAGAGGTTCCCCCTTTGGTCAACATTCAGTACTTC
CASSLEVPPLVNIQYF
>16|TRBV29-1|TRBJ1-1|-|-
TGCAGCGTCCGAACCATCGGGGGCTCCCTAAACACTGAAGCTTTCTTT
CSVRTIGGSLNTEAFF
>16|TRBV7-9|TRBJ2-5|-|many
TGTGCCAGCAGCTTAGGTACCGGGGAAGCGGCAGAGACCCAGTACTTC
CASSLGTGEAAETQYF
>15|TRBV5-1|TRBJ1-5|-|-
TGCGCCAGCAGCTTGGTGGGCAGGGATGTACAGCCCCAGCATTTT
CASSLVGRDVQPQHF
>15|TRBV5-1|TRBJ2-1|-|many
TGCGCCAGCAGCTTAGGGACTGACTCCTACAATGAGCAGTTCTTC
CASSLGTDSYNEQFF
>13|TRBV7-2|TRBJ1-2|TRBD1|many
TGTGCCAGCAGCTTAGGGGGACAGTATGGCTACACCTTC
CASSLGGQYGYTF
>13|TRBV6-5|TRBJ2-7|TRBD1|few
TGTGCCAGCACCGACGACAGGGGCCACGAGCAGTACTTC
CASTDDRGHEQYF
>15|TRBV3-1|TRBJ2-5|-|-
TGTGCCAGCAGCCAACGGCCTCCAGGCCAAGAGACCCAGTACTTC
CASSQRPPGQETQYF